Listed below are T cell receptor beta chains from one sample, sequenced in a study of blood T cell repertoires in COVID-19. Only in-frame clones appear in the TCRdb table, and some are missing; sequencing was by immunoSEQ multiplex PCR. Seen here are 190,000 or so clones, more than 80% observed once, and the top ten hold roughly 8.4%. The sample consisted of PBMCs or T cells enriched from blood (not recorded which). The receptors were sampled from a woman between 18 and 29 years old who had recovered from COVID-19. Each CDR3 is given with its conserved first and last residue.

>TRBV10-1|TRBJ1-5|13
CASSESGGQPQHF
>TRBV7-9|TRBJ1-2|13
CASSFPGGYGYTF
>TRBV12-3/TRBV12-4|TRBJ1-1|12
CASTQGAPEAFF
>TRBV14|TRBJ1-2|15
CASSQVGRGNYGYTF
>TRBV6-5|TRBJ1-2|13
CASRKRGGYGYTF
>TRBV28|TRBJ2-6|20
CASSSGVRDRGYSGANVLTF
>TRBV10-3|TRBJ1-2|15
CAITSQGETNYGYTF
>TRBV28|TRBJ1-5|16
CASSFGETGLNQPQHF
>TRBV9|TRBJ2-3|15
CASSSLVGGADTQYF
>TRBV3-1/TRBV3-2|TRBJ2-5|15
CASSLGWGRQETQYF
>TRBV3-1/TRBV3-2|TRBJ2-7|15
CASSPSAGGAAEQYF
>TRBV3-1/TRBV3-2|TRBJ1-1|18
CASSQETVFREPGTEAFF
>TRBV21-1|TRBJ1-6|12
CAQQGCNSPLHF
>TRBV24-1|TRBJ1-2|16
CATSLADPLSNYGYTF
>TRBV5-4|TRBJ2-7|12
CASSFRQGEQYF
>TRBV5-1|TRBJ2-7|15
CASSPGGVRSYEQYF
>TRBV5-1|TRBJ2-3|16
CASSLGGGGPTDTQYF
>TRBV28|TRBJ2-5|17
CASSLTTDTLGQETQYF
>TRBV7-8|TRBJ1-1|17
CASSLHGLGPVNTEAFF
>TRBV21-1|TRBJ2-7|15
CASSKGPGQENEQYF
>TRBV29-1|TRBJ1-2|14
CSAPSGEKRSGYTF
>TRBV24-1|TRBJ2-3|15
CATSAYDRFPDTQYF
>TRBV24-1|TRBJ1-1|15
CATSDPGQGNTEAFF
>TRBV6-1|TRBJ1-5|16
CASSEWAVYSNQPQHF
>TRBV6-5|TRBJ2-7|16
CASSYYFQGGAYEQYF
>TRBV21-1|TRBJ2-7|14
CASSTTSGGYEQYF
>TRBV7-2|TRBJ1-2|15
CASSLSSGASRGYTF
>TRBV27|TRBJ2-7|14
CASSLEANNYEQYF
>TRBV7-3|TRBJ2-7|13
CASSPGSLVEQYF
>TRBV5-1|TRBJ1-6|16
CASSSLRDSYNSPLHF
>TRBV7-3|TRBJ2-2|14
CASSKDRVIGELFF
>TRBV6-1|TRBJ1-2|15
CASSEGLQGYGGYTF
>TRBV27|TRBJ1-6|18
CASSSLTVTGLSDSPLHF
>TRBV7-2|TRBJ1-4|15
CASSYQDRGNEKLFF
>TRBV7-9|TRBJ2-2|14
CASSLRGGIGELFF
>TRBV2|TRBJ2-7|14
CASSESELSYEQYF
>TRBV19|TRBJ1-1|14
CATGDPRGGELAFF
>TRBV3-1/TRBV3-2|TRBJ2-1|19
CASSQDRTGGTQVGNEQFF
>TRBV28|TRBJ1-2|12
CASSGGLHGYTF
>TRBV28|TRBJ1-2|14
CASSSGDGRYGYTF